The present T cell receptor (beta chain) was sequenced within a study of shared clonotypes between healthy human individuals (dated by TCRdb to 2019 to 2021). Some background on the complete study: A couple of women and three men aged 18 to 49 years were included in the cohort. For each donor, three plates each were used for CD4 naive and CD4 memory, two plates were used for CD8 naive, and one plate was used for CD8 memory. To estimate repertoire size and how much clonotypes are shared between individuals, the study performed deep sequencing of blood TCR repertoires from 4 to 6 healthy adults. To increase sequencing depth and limit assay-specific biases, different laboratories used diverse techniques to prepare libraries and sequence TCR repertoires. Between about 0.85 and 9.5 billion PBMCs per donor were obtained by leukapheresis. Here is what the overall study found, with its caveats: Pairwise subsampling led to the expectation that sequencing depth would affect the degree of clonotype sharing among donors. Naive subsets generally had larger estimated clonotype richness than memory subsets did. Clonotypes shared by all four sorted-subset donors showed higher generation probabilities than non-shared clonotypes. The genetic and exposure-history diversity represented was limited by the small number of donors. Sampling was restricted to blood, and TCR repertoires in tissue are likely to differ from TCR repertoires in blood. Incomplete sequencing was indicated by rarefaction of sorted-subset datasets, despite the large sequencing depth. When a few donors were compared, the shared fraction of clonotypes was roughly 5% for naive CD4, approximately 3.3% for naive CD8, 2.3% for memory CD4, and approximately 0.4% for memory CD8.

The cysteine opens and the phenylalanine closes a CDR3 of 16 amino acids. Of the read, only the CDR3 DNA is kept; its 48 bases are in frame from base 1. Per the germline V gene (reference sequence), SGHNT is the CDR1 and YYREEE is the CDR2. V and J lose 0 bases and 8 bases, and a span of 20 bases separates them. TCR CDR3 regions were amplified from genomic DNA by multiplex PCR using the deep immunoSEQ assay. Genomic DNA extracted from each cell subset was distributed evenly over all wells of several immunoSEQ 96-well plates, and each plate served as one replicate. For sorted subsets, approximately 210 ng genomic DNA, equal to tens of thousands of T cell genomes, was loaded into each replicate PCR. Purified libraries were measured with a Qubit 3.0 fluorometer, size-checked on a Bioanalyzer 2100, and measured again with the KAPA Library Quantification kit. Every immunoSEQ 96-well plate was sequenced on a separate single-read 150-cycle Illumina NextSeq 550 flow cell. The authors' analysis ran thus. Because only junctional sequences without quality scores were contained in the immunoSEQ output, filtering matching that applied to full-length reads could not be performed. To assign V/J genes and CDR3, sequences were annotated against IMGT germline references using PyIR, a Python wrapper for IgBLAST v1.9. Any read was removed if the V/J assignment was weak (E-value above 1e-6), the CDR3 was missing, or the read contained stop codons, out-of-frame junctions, or ambiguous translated residues. V3J clonotypes were defined as sequences sharing an identical inferred V gene, J gene, and CDR3 amino acid sequence. Percentage overlap between repertoires was calculated by dividing the number of shared unique clonotypes by the size of the smaller repertoire. Three approaches were used to assess repertoire richness: RTK rarefaction, the Chao1 estimator, and Recon v2.1 estimates of unobserved clonotypes. Generation probabilities for all TCRbeta clonotypes obtained by the gDNA method from four donors were computed using OLGA. TCRdb limited this immuneACCESS table to in-frame rearrangements with V and J called. A share of clones is missing; checked studies link under half to unresolved V genes, and the rest is unexplained. The DNA gave D and trimming, while V, J and clone size come from that table. Across this sample there are some 2 million clones, with 85% to 95% seen only once. The ten largest clones represent about 0.13% of the sample.

The donors were healthy, HIV-negative adults with no recently reported acute infections or vaccinations. Only Caucasian adults living in Nashville, Tennessee, USA were represented among the donors. CD4+ T cells were enriched by magnetic negative selection, after which naive cells were positively selected on CD45RA and the negative fraction was taken as the memory subset. Blood was collected by leukapheresis, and PBMCs were isolated by Ficoll-Histopaque density gradient centrifugation and then cryopreserved in liquid nitrogen vapor phase. Analytical flow cytometry was used to check the purity and quantity of every magnetically sorted T cell population. From each sorted fraction, genomic DNA was isolated and quantified by UV absorbance on a Nanodrop 2000c. As concerns this clone: Its binding antigen is unknown. No clone much larger than this one lies a single base away; base qualities are absent.

Recombination joined TRBV5-4 with TRBJ1-2; the D gene remains uncertain. The clonotype originates from a man younger than 30 in good health. Sequenced: naive CD4+ T cells sorted from blood. The cell subset or site label of this sample denotes: CD45RA+ positively selected. The CDR3 is CASSLAGSGGPWGYTF. The DNA sequence reads TGTGCCAGCAGCTTGGCCGGTTCAGGTGGCCCTTGGGGCTACACCTTC.